This TCR beta chain stems from a study of Ad26.COV2.S vaccination and SARS-CoV-2 variants. The treatment is: about 20 received Ad26.COV2.S at low or high dose, single or two shots; a few received placebo; per-sample allocation not given. Sampling took place 63 days after the first vaccine or placebo injection. Trimming stripped 6 bases from V and 5 bases from J, with 13 bases between. From germline, CDR1 is MNHEY and CDR2 SMNVEV (reference sequence). The CDR3 sequence is 13 residues long. TCRdb's table, derived via immunoSEQ multiplex PCR, lists solely in-frame clones and lacks some. The data show 380,000 or so clones, with 88% seen just once and around 5.8% held by the top ten.

This rearrangement joins TRBV27 to TRBJ2-5; D gene unclear. The source was peripheral blood, collected in a trial of Ad26.COV2.S vaccine versus placebo. The clonotype originates from a person between 18 and 60 years old who received the Ad26.COV2.S COVID-19 vaccine or a placebo. The CDR3 here is CASSPALLETQYF. The CDR3 nucleotides read TGTGCCAGCAGCCCCGCACTCCTGGAGACCCAGTACTTC.